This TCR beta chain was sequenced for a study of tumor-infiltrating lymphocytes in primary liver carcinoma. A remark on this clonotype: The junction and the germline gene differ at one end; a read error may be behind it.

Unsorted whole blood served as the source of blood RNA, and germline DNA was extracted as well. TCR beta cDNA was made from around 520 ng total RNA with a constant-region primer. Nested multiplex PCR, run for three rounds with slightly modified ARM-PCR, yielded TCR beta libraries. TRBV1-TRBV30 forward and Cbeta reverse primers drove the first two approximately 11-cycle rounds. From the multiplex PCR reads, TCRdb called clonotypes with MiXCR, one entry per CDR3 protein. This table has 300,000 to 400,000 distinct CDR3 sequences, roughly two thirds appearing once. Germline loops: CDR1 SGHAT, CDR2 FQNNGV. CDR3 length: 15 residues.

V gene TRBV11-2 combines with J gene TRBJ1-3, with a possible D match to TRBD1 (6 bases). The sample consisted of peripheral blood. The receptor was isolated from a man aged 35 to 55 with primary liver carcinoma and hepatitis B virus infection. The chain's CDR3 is CANSSQGTSGNTIYF. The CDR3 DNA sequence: TGTGCCAACAGCTCACAGGGTACCTCTGGAAACACCATATATTTT.